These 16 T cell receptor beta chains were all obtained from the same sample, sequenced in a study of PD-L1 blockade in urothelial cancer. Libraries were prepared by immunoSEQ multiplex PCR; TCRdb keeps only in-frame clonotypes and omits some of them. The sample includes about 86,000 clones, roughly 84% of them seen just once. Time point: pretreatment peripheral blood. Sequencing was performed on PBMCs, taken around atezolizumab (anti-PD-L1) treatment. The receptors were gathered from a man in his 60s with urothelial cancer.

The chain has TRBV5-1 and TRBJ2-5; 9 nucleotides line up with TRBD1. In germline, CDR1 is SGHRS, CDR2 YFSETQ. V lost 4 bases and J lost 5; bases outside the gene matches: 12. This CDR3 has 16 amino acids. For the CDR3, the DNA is TGCGCCAGCAGCACAGGGGGCGCCGGTTGGGGGGAGACCCAGTACTTC. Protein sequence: CASSTGGAGWGETQYF. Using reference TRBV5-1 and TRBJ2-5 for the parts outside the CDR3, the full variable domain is KAGVTQTPRYLIKTRGQQVTLSCSPISGHRSVSWYQQTPGQGLQFLFEYFSETQRNKGNFPGRFSGRQFSNSRSEMNVSTLELGDSALYLCASSTGGAGWGETQYFGPGTRLLVL.

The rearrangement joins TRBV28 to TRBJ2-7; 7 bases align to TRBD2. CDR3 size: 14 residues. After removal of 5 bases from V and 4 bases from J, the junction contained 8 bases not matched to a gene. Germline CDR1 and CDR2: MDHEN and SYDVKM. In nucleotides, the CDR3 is TGTGCCAGCAGTCCCCCGGGAGGCTTTTACGAGCAGTACTTC. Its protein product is CASSPPGGFYEQYF.

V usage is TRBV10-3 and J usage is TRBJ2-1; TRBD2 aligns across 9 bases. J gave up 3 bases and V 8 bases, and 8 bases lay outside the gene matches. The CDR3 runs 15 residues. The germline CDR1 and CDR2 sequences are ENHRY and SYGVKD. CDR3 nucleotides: TGTGCCATCCGGGGTAGCGGGAGCCTCTACAATGAGCAGTTCTTC. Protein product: CAIRGSGSLYNEQFF.

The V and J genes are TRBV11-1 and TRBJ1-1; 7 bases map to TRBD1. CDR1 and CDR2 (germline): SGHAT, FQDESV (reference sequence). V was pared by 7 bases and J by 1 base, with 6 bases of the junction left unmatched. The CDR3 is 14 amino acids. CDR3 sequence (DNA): TGTGCCAGCACCGAACGGGACAGGAACACTGAAGCTTTCTTT. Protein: CASTERDRNTEAFF.

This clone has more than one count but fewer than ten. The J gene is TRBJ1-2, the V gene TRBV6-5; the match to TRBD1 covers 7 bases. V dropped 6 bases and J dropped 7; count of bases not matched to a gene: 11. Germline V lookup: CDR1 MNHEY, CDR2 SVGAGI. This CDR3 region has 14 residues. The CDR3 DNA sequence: TGTGCCAGCAGGACAGGGACGACCGGCGGTGGCTACACCTTC. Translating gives CASRTGTTGGGYTF.

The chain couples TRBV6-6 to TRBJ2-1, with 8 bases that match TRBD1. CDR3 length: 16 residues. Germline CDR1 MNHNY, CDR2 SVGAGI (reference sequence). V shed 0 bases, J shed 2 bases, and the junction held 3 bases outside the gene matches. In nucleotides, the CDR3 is TGTGCCAGCAGTTACTCTGGGACAGGAACCTACAATGAGCAGTTCTTC. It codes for CASSYSGTGTYNEQFF.

This CDR3 is CASSLDRQGWGYTF. DNA of the CDR3: TGTGCCAGCTCCCTCGACCGACAGGGGTGGGGCTACACCTTC. The chain carries TRBV18 and TRBJ1-2; 8 bases align to TRBD1. Germline values: CDR1 KGHSH, CDR2 LQKENI. After removal of 6 bases from V and 8 bases from J, the junction contained 11 bases not matched to a gene. This CDR3 comprises 14 residues.

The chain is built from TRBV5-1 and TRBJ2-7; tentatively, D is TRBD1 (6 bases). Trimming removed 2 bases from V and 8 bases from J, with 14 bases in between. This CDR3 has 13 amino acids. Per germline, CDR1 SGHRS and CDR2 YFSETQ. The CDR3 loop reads CASSLETGWQQYF. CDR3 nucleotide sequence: TGCGCCAGCAGCTTAGAAACAGGGTGGCAGCAGTACTTC.

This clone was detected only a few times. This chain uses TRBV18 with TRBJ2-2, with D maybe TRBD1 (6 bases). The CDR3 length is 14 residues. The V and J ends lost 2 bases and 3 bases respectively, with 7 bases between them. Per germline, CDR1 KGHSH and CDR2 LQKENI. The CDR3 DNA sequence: TGTGCCAGCTCACCATCAGGGGACACCGGGGAGCTGTTTTTT. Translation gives CASSPSGDTGELFF.

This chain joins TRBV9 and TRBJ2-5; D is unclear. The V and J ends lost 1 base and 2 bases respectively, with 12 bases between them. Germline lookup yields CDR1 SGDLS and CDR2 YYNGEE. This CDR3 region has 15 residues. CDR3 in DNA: TGTGCCAGCAGCGTATCTTCACGGAGTCAAGAGACCCAGTACTTC. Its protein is CASSVSSRSQETQYF.

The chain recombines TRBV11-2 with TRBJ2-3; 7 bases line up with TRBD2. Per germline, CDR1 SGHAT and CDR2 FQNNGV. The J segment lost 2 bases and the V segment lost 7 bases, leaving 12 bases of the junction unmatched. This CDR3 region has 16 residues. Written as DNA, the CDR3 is TGTGCCAGCAACTGGGGCTGGACTAGTCCCACAGATACGCAGTATTTT. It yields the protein CASNWGWTSPTDTQYF.

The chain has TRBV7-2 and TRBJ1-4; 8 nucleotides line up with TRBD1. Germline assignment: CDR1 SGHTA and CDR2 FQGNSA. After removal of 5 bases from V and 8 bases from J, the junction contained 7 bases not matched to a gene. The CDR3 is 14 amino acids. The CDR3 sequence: CASSPSRGQEKLFF. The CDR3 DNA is TGTGCCAGCAGCCCCAGCAGGGGGCAGGAAAAACTGTTTTTT.

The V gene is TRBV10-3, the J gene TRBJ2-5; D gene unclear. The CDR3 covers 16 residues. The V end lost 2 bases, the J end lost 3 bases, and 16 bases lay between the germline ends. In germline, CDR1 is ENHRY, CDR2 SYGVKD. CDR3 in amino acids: CAISEGRLMDKETQYF. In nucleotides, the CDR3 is TGTGCCATCAGTGAGGGCAGACTGATGGATAAAGAGACCCAGTACTTC.

The CDR3 coding sequence is TGTGCCAGCAGAGGACAGGTTGTTCCCCTCCACTTT. The encoded protein is CASRGQVVPLHF. The chain couples TRBV6-1 to TRBJ1-6, with 7 bases fitting TRBD1. Germline trimming cut 6 bases from V and 13 bases from J; bases unmatched to any gene: 6. The germline V gene has CDR1 MNHNS and CDR2 SASEGT. This CDR3 is built from 12 residues.

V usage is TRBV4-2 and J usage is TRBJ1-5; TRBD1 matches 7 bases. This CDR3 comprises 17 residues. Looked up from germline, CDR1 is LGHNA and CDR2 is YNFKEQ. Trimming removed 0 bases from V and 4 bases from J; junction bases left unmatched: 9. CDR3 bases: TGTGCCAGCAGCCAAGAAGTAGCGGGACAGAAGAATCAGCCCCAGCATTTT. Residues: CASSQEVAGQKNQPQHF.

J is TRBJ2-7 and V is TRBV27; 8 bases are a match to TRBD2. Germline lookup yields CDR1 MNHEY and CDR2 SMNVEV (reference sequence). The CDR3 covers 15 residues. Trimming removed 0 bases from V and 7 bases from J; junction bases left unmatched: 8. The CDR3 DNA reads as TGTGCCAGCAGTTTATCGGGGGGGACTAGTAGGGAGCAGTACTTC. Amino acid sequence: CASSLSGGTSREQYF.